This T cell receptor beta chain appears in the sequencing data of a study of blood T cells in healthy people across ages. Alongside a J-beta primer mix, a sample-barcoded 5' primer served in a second PCR lasting about 7 to 12 cycles. Per sample, CDR3-containing paired-end reads numbered at least 2.5 million. MiXCR was run by TCRdb on the 5' RACE reads, yielding one entry per CDR3 protein. The repertoire holds fewer than 900,000 distinct CDR3 sequences, with around 46% as singletons. Trimming at V came to 11 bases and at J to 4 bases, leaving 0 bases not matched to a gene. The CDR3 is 11 residues long. Germline assignment: CDR1 SNHLY and CDR2 FYNNEI. At least ten counts were recorded for this clonotype. What it binds is not known. Study results and limitations: Among T cells, TCR beta diversity per million cells dropped roughly linearly as age rose. Estimates of total diversity, which came from one million sequenced T cells, were considered to be underestimates.

The source material was blood. The rearrangement links TRBV2 to TRBJ2-1; 9 bases agree with TRBD1. The clonotype comes from a woman aged 55-70 years in good health. The CDR3 bases are TGTGCCGGGACAGGGTACAATGAGCAGTTCTTC. It translates to CAGTGYNEQFF.